These 4 T cell receptor beta chains were sequenced from one sample in a study of blood T cell repertoires in COVID-19. Sequenced by immunoSEQ multiplex PCR; TCRdb stores in-frame clones only, minus some. Among nearly 250,000 clones, about 82% were seen once, and the ten largest hold more than 2%. The sequenced sample was PBMCs or T cells enriched from blood (not recorded which). All receptors derive from a woman aged 45-60 years who had recovered from COVID-19.

This clone was seen once. The V and J genes are TRBV4-1 and TRBJ2-7, with 10 bases aligning to TRBD2. The CDR3 consists of 16 residues. Germline V gene lookup returns CDR1 MGHRA and CDR2 YSYEKL. Trimming cost V 1 base and J 7 bases; bases outside gene matches: 10. This CDR3 is CASSQVGSSGGREQYF. The CDR3 region has the DNA TGCGCCAGCAGCCAAGTAGGTTCTAGCGGGGGAAGGGAGCAGTACTTC.

The rearrangement joins TRBV7-9 to TRBJ1-2; the D is unclear. V was shortened by 8 bases and J by 3 bases, with 10 bases between the two germline ends. The CDR3 spans 12 residues. Germline CDR1 reads SEHNR; CDR2 reads FQNEAQ (reference sequence). CDR3 bases: TGTGCCAGCGGCCAGGAATACTATGGCTACACCTTC. It specifies CASGQEYYGYTF.

The J gene is TRBJ1-2, the V gene TRBV5-1; D call uncertain. Germline V gene data show CDR1 as SGHRS and CDR2 as YFSETQ. Trimming removed 0 bases from V and 3 bases from J, with 9 bases in between. This CDR3 region has 14 residues. This chain's CDR3 is CASSLARGDYGYTF. The CDR3 nucleotides read TGCGCCAGCAGCTTGGCCCGGGGAGACTATGGCTACACCTTC.

V gene TRBV5-1 combines with J gene TRBJ2-5, with 13 bases that match TRBD2. J lost 2 bases, V lost 4 bases, and 5 bases had no gene match. The CDR3 has 16 amino acids. Looked up from germline, CDR1 is SGHRS and CDR2 is YFSETQ. The CDR3 spells CASSVGLAGAQETQYF. Here the CDR3 DNA reads TGCGCCAGCAGCGTAGGACTAGCGGGGGCACAAGAGACCCAGTACTTC.